This TCR beta chain was retrieved from a study of T cell changes during pregnancy in multiple sclerosis. Sequencing used immunoSEQ multiplex PCR; TCRdb keeps in-frame clones, though not all of them. The sample lists roughly 20,000 clones; roughly nine tenths were seen once. This clonotype originated in a female donor in good health, enrolled as a control in a pregnancy study. Specimen: CD8+ T cells from peripheral blood mononuclear cells, collected after pregnancy.

As DNA, the CDR3 is TGCGCCAGCAGCCGGGGACAGGGGGCGGCCGGGGCCAACGTCCTGACTTTC. This encodes CASSRGQGAAGANVLTF. The rearrangement uses TRBV4-1 and TRBJ2-6, with 12 bases that match TRBD1. Germline V gene sequence: CDR1 MGHRA, CDR2 YSYEKL. This CDR3 is built from 17 residues. The J segment lost 4 bases and the V segment lost 4 bases, leaving 5 bases of the junction unmatched.